A few counts support the clone carrying this T cell receptor beta chain. The assay was immunoSEQ multiplex PCR, and TCRdb's table has in-frame clones only and misses some. The profile shows approximately 40,000 clones, approximately 80% of them singletons. These data come from a study of memory CD4+ T cells and cytomegalovirus serostatus. Germline V gene sequence: CDR1 MNHNS, CDR2 SASEGT. The V and J ends lost 1 base and 1 base respectively, with 7 bases between them. The CDR3 runs to 14 residues. Single viable CD3+CD4+CD8-CD45RO+ cells were sorted as the memory CD4+ T cells. The rearrangement uses TRBV6-1 and TRBJ1-1; the D is unclear. This TCR was sampled from an adult in good health and CMV-seronegative. The sequencing input was memory CD4+ T cells from blood. CDR3 nucleotides: TGTGCCAGCAGTGAAGGTTATCGGAACACTGAAGCTTTCTTT. Translation gives CASSEGYRNTEAFF.